The T cell receptor beta chain described here comes from a study of siplizumab effects on memory and regulatory T cells (dated by TCRdb to the late 2010s). Background on the whole study: The study looked at the effect of siplizumab, an anti-CD2 antibody, on alloreactive T-cell subsets in allogeneic mixed lymphocyte reactions made from human PBMCs.

The research as a whole found: Compared with memory T cells, unstimulated naive T cells appeared more diverse, and naive cells seemed to make a substantial contribution to the alloresponse. A naive or memory phenotype could not be assigned to roughly 80-95% of proliferating CD4+ or CD8+ clones. No functional confirmation was obtained for the suppressive function of proliferating Tregs from siplizumab cultures. Sequences below about 10^-5 frequency were poorly captured, so only a minor fraction of alloreactive clones could be mapped to unstimulated subsets. In reactions with siplizumab, an average of approximately 69% of mappable alloreactive CD4+ clones were Treg-derived, compared with around 28% in control reactions. The cumulative frequency of alloreactive sequences traceable to unstimulated CD4+ memory T cells was significantly reduced by siplizumab.

From its cysteine to its phenylalanine, the CDR3 spans 14 amino acids. Only the CDR3 DNA is retained, 42 bases long and in frame from the first base. Unmatched junction bases come to 3, with V trimmed by 4 bases and J by 4 bases. Looking up the germline V gene yields CDR1 SGHRS and CDR2 YFSETQ. In addition, sequencing in three donor pairs included unstimulated CD8+ effector memory subsets alongside CD4+ naive, CD8+ naive, CD8+ TEMRA and CD4+ memory subsets. Sorted unstimulated T cells, along with proliferating T cells recovered from mixed lymphocyte reactions, underwent TCRbeta CDR3 sequencing. Fresh whole blood from nine to eleven HLA-typed healthy donors served as the source for isolating PBMCs. The method was the immunoSEQ multiplex PCR assay. Roughly 9.8 x 10^4 TCR templates per sample were assayed on the deep sequencing platform. Genomic DNA extracted from sorted T cells was used for TCRbeta CDR3 sequencing. The authors' pipeline ran thus. Clonal analysis of TCRbeta CDR3 data was done in the R programming language. Unstimulated samples were compared with post-reaction CFSE-low samples to define alloreactive CD4+ and CD8+ clones. By matching sequences to the repertoires of sorted unstimulated Treg and non-Treg cells, each alloreactive CD4+ clone was assigned a regulatory or non-regulatory origin. TCRdb re-hosts the immuneACCESS table, in-frame sequences only. Its copies lack some clones; in the studies checked, an unresolved V gene accounts for under half of them, and the cause for the rest is not known. Clone size and the V and J calls come from that table; the DNA yielded D and trimming. Counted in this sample were approximately 52,000 clones; about 97% of them appeared once. The ten largest clones represent 0.55% to 0.65% of the sample.

This clone was seen only once. It has no known antigen specificity. No per-base quality is available; no much larger clone lies one base away. Sequencing input: naive CD4+ T cells sorted from blood. Interpreted using the paper, the cell subset or site label stands for: unstimulated naive T cells. The source is a human donor in good health. This receptor chain uses TRBV5-1 and TRBJ1-1, and 11 bases in between align with TRBD1. The DNA sequence is given as TGCGCCAGCAGCAGGACAGGGGGCACCACTGAAGCTTTCTTT. Protein translation: CASSRTGGTTEAFF.